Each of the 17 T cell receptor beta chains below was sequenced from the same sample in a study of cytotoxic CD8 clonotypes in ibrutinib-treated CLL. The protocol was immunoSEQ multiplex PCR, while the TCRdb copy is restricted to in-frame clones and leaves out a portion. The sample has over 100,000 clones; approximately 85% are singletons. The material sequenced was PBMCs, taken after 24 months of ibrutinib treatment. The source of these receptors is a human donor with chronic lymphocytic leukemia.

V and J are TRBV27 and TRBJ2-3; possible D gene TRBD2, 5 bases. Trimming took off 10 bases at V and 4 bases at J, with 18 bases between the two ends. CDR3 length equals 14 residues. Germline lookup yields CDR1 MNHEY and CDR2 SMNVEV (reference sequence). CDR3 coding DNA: TGTGCCACCCAGGAAGGGAGAGAATCAGATACGCAGTATTTT. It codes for CATQEGRESDTQYF.

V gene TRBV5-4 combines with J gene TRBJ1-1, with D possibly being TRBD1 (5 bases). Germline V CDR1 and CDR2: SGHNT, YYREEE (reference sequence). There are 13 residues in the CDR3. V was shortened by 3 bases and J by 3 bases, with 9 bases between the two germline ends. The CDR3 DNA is TGTGCCAGCAGCTGGGGGGTGGACACTGAAGCTTTCTTT. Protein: CASSWGVDTEAFF.

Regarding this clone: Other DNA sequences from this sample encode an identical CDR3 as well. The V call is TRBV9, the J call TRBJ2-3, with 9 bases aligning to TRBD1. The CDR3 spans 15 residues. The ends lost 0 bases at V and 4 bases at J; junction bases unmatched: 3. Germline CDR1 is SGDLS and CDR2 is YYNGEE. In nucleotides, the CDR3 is TGTGCCAGCAGCGTAGGGGGACAGGGTGCAGATACGCAGTATTTT. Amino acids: CASSVGGQGADTQYF.

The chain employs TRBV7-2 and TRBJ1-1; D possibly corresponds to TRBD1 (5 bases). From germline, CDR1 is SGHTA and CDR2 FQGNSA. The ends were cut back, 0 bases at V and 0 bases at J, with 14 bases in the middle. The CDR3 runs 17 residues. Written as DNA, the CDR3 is TGTGCCAGCAGCTTAGCGCCCTGGACAAGAATGAACACTGAAGCTTTCTTT. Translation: CASSLAPWTRMNTEAFF.

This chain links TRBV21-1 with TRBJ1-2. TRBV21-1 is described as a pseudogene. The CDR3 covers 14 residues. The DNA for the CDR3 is TGTGCCAGCCCGGAAGAGGGAGTCGACTATGGCTACACCTTC. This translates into CASPEEGVDYGYTF.

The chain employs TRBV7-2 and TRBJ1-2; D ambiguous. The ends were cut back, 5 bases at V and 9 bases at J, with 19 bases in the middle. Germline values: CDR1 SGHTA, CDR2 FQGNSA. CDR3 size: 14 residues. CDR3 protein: CASSPELGFYSYTF. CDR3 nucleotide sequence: TGTGCCAGCAGCCCCGAATTAGGGTTTTATAGCTACACCTTC. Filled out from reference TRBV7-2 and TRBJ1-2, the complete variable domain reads GAGVSQSPSNKVTEKGKDVELRCDPISGHTALYWYRQSLGQGLEFLIYFQGNSAPDKSGLPSDRFSAERTGGSVSTLTIQRTQQEDSAVYLCASSPELGFYSYTFGSGTRLTVV.

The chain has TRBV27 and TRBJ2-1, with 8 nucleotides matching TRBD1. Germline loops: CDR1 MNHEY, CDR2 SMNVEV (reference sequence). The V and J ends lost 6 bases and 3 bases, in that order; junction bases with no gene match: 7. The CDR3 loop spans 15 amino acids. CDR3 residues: CASSHTGGLYNEQFF. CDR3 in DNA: TGTGCCAGCAGCCATACAGGGGGGCTCTACAATGAGCAGTTCTTC.

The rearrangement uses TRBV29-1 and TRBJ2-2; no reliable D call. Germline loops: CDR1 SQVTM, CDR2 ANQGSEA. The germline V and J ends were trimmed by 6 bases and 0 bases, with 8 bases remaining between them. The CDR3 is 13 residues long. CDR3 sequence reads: CSVGFANTGELFF. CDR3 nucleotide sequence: TGCAGCGTGGGGTTCGCGAACACCGGGGAGCTGTTTTTT.

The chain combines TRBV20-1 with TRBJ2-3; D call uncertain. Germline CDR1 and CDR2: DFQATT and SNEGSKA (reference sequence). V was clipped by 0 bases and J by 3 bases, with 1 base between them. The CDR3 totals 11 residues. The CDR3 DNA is TGCAGTGCTAGAGATACAGATACGCAGTATTTT. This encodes CSARDTDTQYF.

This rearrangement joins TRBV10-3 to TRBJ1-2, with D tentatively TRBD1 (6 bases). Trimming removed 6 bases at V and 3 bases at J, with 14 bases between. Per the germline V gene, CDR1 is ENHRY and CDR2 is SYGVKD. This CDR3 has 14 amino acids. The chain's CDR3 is CAIRATGRDYGYTF. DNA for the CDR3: TGTGCCATCAGGGCCACAGGGAGGGACTATGGCTACACCTTC.

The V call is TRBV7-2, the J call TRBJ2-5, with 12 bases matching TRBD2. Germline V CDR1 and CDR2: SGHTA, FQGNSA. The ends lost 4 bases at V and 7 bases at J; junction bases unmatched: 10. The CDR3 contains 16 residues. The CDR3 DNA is TGTGCCAGCAGCTCACCGGGACTAGCGGGTCCAAGGACCCAGTACTTC. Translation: CASSSPGLAGPRTQYF.

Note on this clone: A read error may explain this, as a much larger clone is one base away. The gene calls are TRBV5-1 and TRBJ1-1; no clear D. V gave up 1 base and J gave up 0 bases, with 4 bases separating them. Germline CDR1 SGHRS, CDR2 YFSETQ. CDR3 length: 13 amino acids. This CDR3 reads CASSLLVNTEAFF. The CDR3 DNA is TGCGCCAGCAGCTTGCTGGTGAACACTGAAGCTTTCTTT.

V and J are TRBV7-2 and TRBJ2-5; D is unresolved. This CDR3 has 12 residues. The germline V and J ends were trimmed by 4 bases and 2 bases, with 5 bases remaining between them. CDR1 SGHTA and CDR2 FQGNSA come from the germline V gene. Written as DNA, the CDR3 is TGTGCCAGCAGCTCCTATCAAGAGACCCAGTACTTC. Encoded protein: CASSSYQETQYF.

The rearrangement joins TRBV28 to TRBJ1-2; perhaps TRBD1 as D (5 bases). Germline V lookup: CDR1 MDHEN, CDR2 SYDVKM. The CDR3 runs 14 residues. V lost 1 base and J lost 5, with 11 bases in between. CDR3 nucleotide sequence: TGTGCCAGCAGTTTATTGCAGGGCCGGTATGGCTACACCTTC. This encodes CASSLLQGRYGYTF.

CDR3 sequence: CASSPLEGTAYEQYF. The CDR3 bases are TGTGCCAGTAGTCCCCTCGAGGGAACCGCCTACGAGCAGTACTTC. V usage is TRBV19 and J usage is TRBJ2-7; D is perhaps TRBD2 (5 bases). This CDR3 spans 15 amino acids. The ends were cut back, 5 bases at V and 2 bases at J, with 16 bases in the middle. The V gene's germline CDR1 is LNHDA and CDR2 SQIVND (reference sequence).

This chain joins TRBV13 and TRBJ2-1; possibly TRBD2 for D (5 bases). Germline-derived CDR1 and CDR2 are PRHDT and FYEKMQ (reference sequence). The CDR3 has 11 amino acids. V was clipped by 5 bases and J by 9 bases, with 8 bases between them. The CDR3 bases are TGTGCCAGCAGCGCCACTAGTGAGCAGTTCTTC. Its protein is CASSATSEQFF.

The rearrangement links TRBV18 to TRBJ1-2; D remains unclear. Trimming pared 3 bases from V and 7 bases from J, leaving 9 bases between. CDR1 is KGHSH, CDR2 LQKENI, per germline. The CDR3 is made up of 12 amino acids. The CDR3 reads CASSPRIGGYTF. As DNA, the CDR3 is TGTGCCAGCTCACCCCGTATTGGTGGCTACACCTTC.